This TCR beta chain stems from a study of T cell responses to AZD1222 COVID-19 vaccine. Study-wide results and caveats: Repertoire collection took place solely once the T cell response had peaked.

The junction had 7 bases not matched to a gene; V was cut back by 7 bases and J by 8 bases. Looked up from germline, CDR1 is SNHLY and CDR2 is FYNNEI. This CDR3 has 13 amino acids. With regard to this clone: Its target is not known.

The table came from immunoSEQ multiplex PCR; TCRdb's copy has only in-frame clones and leaves some out. The table has more than 250,000 clones, more than 85% seen once. The material sequenced was peripheral blood, taken on day 0 of AZD1222 vaccination. The chain employs TRBV2 and TRBJ1-4; 7 bases are a match to TRBD1. The TCR originated in an adult in good health. CDR3 sequence (DNA): TGTGCCAGCACTGGACAGGTTAGCGAAAAACTGTTTTTT. It specifies CASTGQVSEKLFF.